This T cell receptor (beta chain) comes out of a study of T cell responses to AZD1222 COVID-19 vaccine. TCRdb's table, derived via immunoSEQ multiplex PCR, lists solely in-frame clones and lacks some. The sample shows about 130,000 clones, under 90% of them seen only once. The CDR3 has 14 amino acids. V lost 8 bases and J 0 bases, leaving 14 bases between the germline ends. Germline lookup yields CDR1 SGHRS and CDR2 YFSETQ. General study results and limits: Close to half of spike-specific TCRs reportedly recognize unmutated variant regions. Of the AZD1222 recipients, only five or six were seropositive at baseline. Spike regions recognized by vaccine-associated CD4 TCRs spanned the protein, led by 160-218 and 743-854. Once two AZD1222 doses were given, Spike-specific TCR breadth and depth went up.

Remarks on this clone: Its specificity is not known.

The specimen was peripheral blood, collected on day 0 of AZD1222 vaccination. The TCR originated in an adult in good health. This chain connects TRBV5-1 to TRBJ1-1; D is possibly TRBD1 (5 bases). The CDR3 region has the DNA TGCGCCAGTAACCGGGACGCCATGAACACTGAAGCTTTCTTT. Translation: CASNRDAMNTEAFF.